Listed below are T cell receptor beta chains from one sample, sequenced in a study of Graves' ophthalmopathy and Graves' hyperthyroidism. TCRdb fed the multiplex PCR reads into MiXCR, producing one record per CDR3 protein. The data hold roughly 160,000 distinct CDR3 sequences, with 35% to 45% observed a single time. Sequencing used peripheral blood. All receptors come from a man aged 25-40 years with Graves' ophthalmopathy. CDR3s include the opening cysteine and the closing phenylalanine or tryptophan. D genes are given only for firm matches. Size values are once, few and many counts, or a class for expanded clones, and some rows have none.

>.|14|TRBV2|many|TRBJ1-2
TGTGCCAGCAGTGAATGGGAACCTGGCTATGGCTACACCTTC
CASSEWEPGYGYTF
>.|13|TRBV12-3/TRBV12-4|many|TRBJ1-1
TGTGCCATCCATCTGACAGCGAACACTGAAGCTTTCTTT
CAIHLTANTEAFF
>.|15|TRBV6-1|.|TRBJ1-5
TGTGCCAGCAGTGGCATTCTTGAGGGCCATCAGCCCCAGCATTTT
CASSGILEGHQPQHF
>TRBD2|17|TRBV12-3/TRBV12-4|.|TRBJ2-2
TGTGCCAGCAGTCGAGGGACTAGCGGGTATAACACCGGGGAGCTGTTTTTT
CASSRGTSGYNTGELFF
>TRBD2|15|TRBV28|many|TRBJ2-7
TGTGCCAGCAGTCCGGCCCAAGCGGGATCTTACGAGCAGTACTTC
CASSPAQAGSYEQYF
>.|12|TRBV15|many|TRBJ2-7
TGTGCCACCAGCAGAGATGTAGGGGAGCAGTACTTC
CATSRDVGEQYF
>.|13|TRBV20-1|.|TRBJ1-1
TGCAGTGCTAGCGGCAGGGTGGGCACTGAAGCTTTCTTT
CSASGRVGTEAFF
>.|15|TRBV9|.|TRBJ2-4
TGTGCCAGCAGCGTCGGACAGAGTGGGGGAAACATTCAGTACTTC
CASSVGQSGGNIQYF
>TRBD1|14|TRBV6-1|many|TRBJ2-7
TGTGCCAGCAGAACCGGGACAGGGGAGGCCGAGCAGTACTTC
CASRTGTGEAEQYF
>TRBD2|19|TRBV12-3/TRBV12-4|.|TRBJ2-7
TGTGCCAGCAGTTCCGCTCCGCCTACCGGGACTAGCGGGCGATACGAGCAGTACTTC
CASSSAPPTGTSGRYEQYF
>.|17|TRBV15|.|TRBJ1-5
TGTGCCACCAGCAGACCAAGGGCCGGGGGAAGCAATCAGCCCCAGCATTTT
CATSRPRAGGSNQPQHF
>.|14|TRBV6-5|few|TRBJ1-1
TGTGCCAGCAGTTACGAAGGGTCTTTGGCTGAAGCTTTCTTT
CASSYEGSLAEAFF
>TRBD2|15|TRBV28|many|TRBJ2-7
TGTGCCAGCAAATTGGGCGGGGGAGGAACCTACGAGCAGTACTTC
CASKLGGGGTYEQYF
>.|13|TRBV27|many|TRBJ2-7
TGTGCCAGCAGTTTGGAGAGGGGCTACGAGCAGTACTTC
CASSLERGYEQYF
>TRBD1|15|TRBV12-3/TRBV12-4|medium-sized|TRBJ1-2
TGTGCCAGCAGTTCCTTCCGACAGGGGCTATATGGCTACACCTTC
CASSSFRQGLYGYTF
>.|12|TRBV6-5|.|TRBJ2-5
TGTGCCACCCGGGGCGCAGGGGAGACCCAGTACTTC
CATRGAGETQYF
>TRBD1|19|TRBV6-2/TRBV6-3|.|TRBJ1-6
TGTGCCAGCAAAATCCCGGGACAGGGGGCGGGATTCTATAATTCACCCCTCCACTTT
CASKIPGQGAGFYNSPLHF
>.|15|TRBV5-5|many|TRBJ1-5
TGTGCCAGCAGCCCGAGGGGTATGGGGGATCAGCCCCAGCATTTT
CASSPRGMGDQPQHF
>TRBD2|16|TRBV28|many|TRBJ2-7
TGTGCCAGCAGTGTACCCGGGACTTCCTGGGGGGGAGGGCAGTACTTC
CASSVPGTSWGGGQYF
>TRBD1|14|TRBV18|many|TRBJ1-1
TGTGCCAGCTCGCGAGACAGGGAGAACACTGAAGCTTTCTTT
CASSRDRENTEAFF
>TRBD1|15|TRBV6-2/TRBV6-3|.|TRBJ1-5
TGTGCCAGCAGCTTAGGGGGCTGGGACTATCAGCCCCAGCATTTT
CASSLGGWDYQPQHF
>.|14|TRBV6-2/TRBV6-3|.|TRBJ1-5
TGTGCCAGCTGCGTAGGAGGGGCAGGGCAGCCCCAGCATTTT
CASCVGGAGQPQHF
>.|13|TRBV6-7|many|TRBJ2-5
TGTGCCAGCAGAAAAACAGGGCAAGAGACCCAGTACTTC
CASRKTGQETQYF
>.|12|TRBV15|.|TRBJ1-2
TGTGCCACCAGCAGAGATGTGGCTGGCTACACCTTC
CATSRDVAGYTF
>.|16|TRBV9|.|TRBJ2-2
TGTGCCAGCAGCGTAAGGGCTAGCGCCCGCACCGGGGAGCTGTTTTTT
CASSVRASARTGELFF